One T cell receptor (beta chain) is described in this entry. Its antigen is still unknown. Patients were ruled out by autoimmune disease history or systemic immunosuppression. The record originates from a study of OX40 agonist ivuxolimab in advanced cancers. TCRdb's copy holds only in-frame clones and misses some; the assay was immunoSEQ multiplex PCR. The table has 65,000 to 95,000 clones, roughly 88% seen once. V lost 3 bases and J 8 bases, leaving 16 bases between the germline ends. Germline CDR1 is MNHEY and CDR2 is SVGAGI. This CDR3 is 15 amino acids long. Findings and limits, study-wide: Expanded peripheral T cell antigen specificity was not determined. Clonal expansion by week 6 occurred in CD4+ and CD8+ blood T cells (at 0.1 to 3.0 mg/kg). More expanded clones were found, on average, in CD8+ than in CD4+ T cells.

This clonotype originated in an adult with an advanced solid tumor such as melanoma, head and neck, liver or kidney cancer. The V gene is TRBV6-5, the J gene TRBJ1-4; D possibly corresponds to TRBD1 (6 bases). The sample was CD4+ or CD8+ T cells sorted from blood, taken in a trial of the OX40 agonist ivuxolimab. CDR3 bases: TGTGCCAGCAGTTATCAGGACAGTACAAGGGAAAAACTGTTTTTT. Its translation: CASSYQDSTREKLFF.